These T cell receptor beta chains were read from a single sample in a study of control samples from healthy donors and cancer patients. Sequencing used immunoSEQ multiplex PCR; TCRdb keeps in-frame clones, though not all of them. The sample yields about 130,000 clones, just under 95% seen once. Input material: PBMCs. The receptors stem from a man between 60 and 70 years old with colorectal cancer. Both conserved end residues are part of each CDR3. Fields, in order: V gene, clone size, J gene, D gene, CDR3 DNA, CDR3 protein. The D gene is left open where the match is weak. Size tells how often a clone was seen (once, few, many) or the class of an expanded clone, and some rows leave it out.

>TRBV28|-|TRBJ2-7|TRBD1
TGTGCCAGCCGAGGACAGGGGATCTCCTACGAGCAGTACTTC
CASRGQGISYEQYF
>TRBV5-4|few|TRBJ2-2|TRBD1
TGTGCCAGCAGCTGGGGGACAGGGAACACCGGGGAGCTGTTTTTT
CASSWGTGNTGELFF
>TRBV7-8|-|TRBJ2-3|-
TGTGCCAGCAGCCCTCTACAGGGAGCGGACACAGATACGCAGTATTTT
CASSPLQGADTDTQYF
>TRBV3-1/TRBV3-2|-|TRBJ2-7|-
TGTGCCAGCAGCCAAGGCCCGTCGAGCTCCTACGAGCAGTACTTC
CASSQGPSSSYEQYF
>TRBV14|-|TRBJ1-3|TRBD1
TGTGCCAGCAGCCCAGGGACAGGGCCCTCTGGAAACACCATATATTTT
CASSPGTGPSGNTIYF
>TRBV14|few|TRBJ1-1|-
TGTGCCAGCAGCCAATCCCCTGGGGGGACGAACACTGAAGCTTTCTTT
CASSQSPGGTNTEAFF
>TRBV12-2|-|TRBJ1-1|-
TGTGCTAGCGGTAGGGGCAACACTGAAGCTTTCTTT
CASGRGNTEAFF
>TRBV18|-|TRBJ2-7|-
TGTGCCAGCTCACCTTCGGAGGGCCAGGGACTTTCCTACGAGCAGTACTTC
CASSPSEGQGLSYEQYF
>TRBV19|once|TRBJ2-3|-
TGTGCCAGTAGTTTAGCACCCGACACAGATACGCAGTATTTT
CASSLAPDTDTQYF
>TRBV3-1/TRBV3-2|-|TRBJ2-1|-
TGTGCCAGCAGCCACGGGGGTTCCTACAATGAGCAGTTCTTC
CASSHGGSYNEQFF
>TRBV5-1|-|TRBJ2-1|-
TGCGCCAGCAGCTTGGATGAAGCTACGGGCTACAATGAGCAGTTCTTC
CASSLDEATGYNEQFF
>TRBV7-9|-|TRBJ1-1|TRBD1
TGTGCCAGCAGCACACAGGGGATGAACACTGAAGCTTTCTTT
CASSTQGMNTEAFF
>TRBV7-9|-|TRBJ1-3|-
TGTGCCAGCAGCTTACAAGAGTCTGGAAACACCATATATTTT
CASSLQESGNTIYF
>TRBV7-9|-|TRBJ2-3|-
TGTGCCAGCAGCTTAGACAGCACAGATACGCAGTATTTT
CASSLDSTDTQYF
>TRBV6-2/TRBV6-3|-|TRBJ2-1|-
TGTGCCAGCAGTGGGCGGGGTGCAGACAACAATGAGCAGTTCTTC
CASSGRGADNNEQFF
>TRBV9|-|TRBJ1-1|-
TGTGCCAGCAGCGCCTTGCCTGTCACTGAAGCTTTCTTT
CASSALPVTEAFF
>TRBV28|-|TRBJ1-2|TRBD1
TGTGCCAGCAAGGACAGGGGCTTCCGGGTTGACTATGGCTACACCTTC
CASKDRGFRVDYGYTF
>TRBV27|-|TRBJ1-6|-
TGTGCCAGCAGCTTCTTGGGATATAATTCACCCCTCCACTTT
CASSFLGYNSPLHF
>TRBV19|-|TRBJ1-6|-
TGTGCCAGTAGTATTGAGCTGGGAGAGTCACCCCTCCACTTT
CASSIELGESPLHF
>TRBV2|-|TRBJ2-7|-
TGTGCCAGCAGTTACGAAGAGCAGTACTTC
CASSYEEQYF
>TRBV4-1|-|TRBJ1-2|-
TGCGCCAGCAGCCAAGATGGGGCCGGGGGCTATGGCTACACCTTC
CASSQDGAGGYGYTF
>TRBV12-3/TRBV12-4|-|TRBJ1-2|-
TGTGCCAGCAGCAGTACAGGAGACTATGGCTACACCTTC
CASSSTGDYGYTF
>TRBV7-9|-|TRBJ1-2|-
TGTGCCAGCAGCTTGCCCTTGAACTGGGGCTACACCTTC
CASSLPLNWGYTF
>TRBV28|-|TRBJ1-2|-
TGTGCCAGCAGTCCGACACGCTCGGGGGGCTACACCTTC
CASSPTRSGGYTF
>TRBV10-2|-|TRBJ1-3|-
TGCGCCAGCAGTTCCCAGGGCCATCGAAACACCATATATTTT
CASSSQGHRNTIYF
>TRBV2|-|TRBJ2-2|TRBD1
TGTGCCAGCAGTGCCACGGGACAGGGCTTATCCGGGGAGCTGTTTTTT
CASSATGQGLSGELFF
>TRBV5-8|-|TRBJ2-1|TRBD1
TGTGCCAGCAGCTTGGGAGCTGGACAGGGGGACCATGAGCAGTTCTTC
CASSLGAGQGDHEQFF
>TRBV5-1|-|TRBJ2-6|-
TGCGCCAGCAGCTTGACTGGGGCCAACGTCCTGACTTTC
CASSLTGANVLTF
>TRBV7-2|-|TRBJ2-5|-
TGTGCCAGCAGCTTAGGACAGGTCGAGACCCAGTACTTC
CASSLGQVETQYF
>TRBV7-9|-|TRBJ1-5|-
TGTGCCAGCAGCTTGGGGACCTATCAGCCCCAGCATTTT
CASSLGTYQPQHF
>TRBV5-4|-|TRBJ1-3|-
TGTGCCAGCAGCTCTTCCGGGGCGCACGGAAACACCATATATTTT
CASSSSGAHGNTIYF
>TRBV7-8|-|TRBJ2-3|TRBD2
TGTGCCAGCAGCTCCGGGGGGGATCGCACAGATACGCAGTATTTT
CASSSGGDRTDTQYF
>TRBV19|-|TRBJ2-1|TRBD1
TGTGCCAGTAGGATGGGACAGGGGAGTCGTGGGGAGCAGTTCTTC
CASRMGQGSRGEQFF
>TRBV24-1|-|TRBJ2-2|TRBD2
TGTGCCACCAGTGTGGGGGGGAAGAACACCGGGGAGCTGTTTTTT
CATSVGGKNTGELFF
>TRBV7-2|once|TRBJ1-1|-
TGTGCCAGCAGCTTAGTTAGGAACACTGAAGCTTTCTTT
CASSLVRNTEAFF
>TRBV7-2|-|TRBJ2-7|-
TGTGCCAGCAGCTTGACGGGGGAATCGTTTAGGGAGCAGTACTTC
CASSLTGESFREQYF
>TRBV6-5|-|TRBJ2-1|TRBD2
TGTGCCAGCAGAAGTAGCGGGGAGTACAATGAGCAGTTCTTC
CASRSSGEYNEQFF
>TRBV12-3/TRBV12-4|-|TRBJ2-1|-
TGTGCCAGCAGGGCGGTACCGGGTATGGAGCAGTTCTTC
CASRAVPGMEQFF
>TRBV14|-|TRBJ2-5|-
TGTGCCAGCAGCCAAGATCGAGGGGGAGGGACCCAGTACTTC
CASSQDRGGGTQYF
>TRBV3-1/TRBV3-2|-|TRBJ2-5|-
TGTGCCAGCAGCCCTACGCCCGGGAGGGGGCGAAGCCAAGAGACCCAGTACTTC
CASSPTPGRGRSQETQYF
>TRBV5-4|-|TRBJ2-5|-
TGTGCCAGCAGCTTGGAAGGCAGCCAAGAGACCCAGTACTTC
CASSLEGSQETQYF
>TRBV6-5|-|TRBJ1-2|-
TGTGCCAGCAGTTCGAGACAGGCTCGGAACTATGGCTACACCTTC
CASSSRQARNYGYTF
>TRBV29-1|-|TRBJ1-1|TRBD1
TGCAGCGCCCAGGTTGGGGGGACAGGGTCTGTTAGGGCTTTCTTT
CSAQVGGTGSVRAFF
>TRBV3-1/TRBV3-2|-|TRBJ1-2|TRBD1
TGTGCCAGCAGCCTTGGGACAGGGGCGAACTATGGCTACACCTTC
CASSLGTGANYGYTF
>TRBV28|-|TRBJ1-1|-
TGTGCCAGCAGTTTAGCTTGGGGTAAGGCTTTCTTT
CASSLAWGKAFF
>TRBV7-2|-|TRBJ2-7|-
TGTGCCAGCAGCTTAGACGCGGGTACGCAGTACTTC
CASSLDAGTQYF
>TRBV6-6|-|TRBJ1-1|-
TGTGCCAGCAGTTCCGAGGGGAGGAGGACTGAAGCTTTCTTT
CASSSEGRRTEAFF
>TRBV5-6|-|TRBJ2-7|TRBD2
TGTGCCAGCAGCTTAGGGACTAGCGCCTACGAGCAGTACTTC
CASSLGTSAYEQYF
>TRBV10-3|-|TRBJ2-5|-
TGTGCCATCGGGGGCTTGGGAGAGACCCAGTACTTC
CAIGGLGETQYF
>TRBV10-2|-|TRBJ1-6|-
TGCGCCAGCGGTTCGTTTAGTGGACAGACGGATTCACCCCTCCACTTT
CASGSFSGQTDSPLHF